This T cell receptor (beta chain) was identified during a study of blood T cells in healthy people across ages. Study-wide findings and caveats: It was the long-lived donors that had more naive CD4+ cells and higher diversity than aged donors. Calculation of diversity from one million T cells yielded estimates considered to be underestimates.

Details on this clonotype: Its matching antigen is unknown.

Per germline, CDR1 LGHNA and CDR2 YNFKEQ. This CDR3 contains 14 residues. Germline trimming cut 2 bases from V and 9 bases from J; bases unmatched to any gene: 9. Combining a sample-barcoded 5' primer with a J-beta primer mix, a second PCR ran for roughly 6 to 12 cycles. Template switching added a 12-random-nucleotide identifier to every cDNA molecule. One entry per CDR3 protein results from TCRdb running MiXCR on the 5' RACE reads. There are about 680,000 distinct CDR3 sequences in the sample; more than 40% occur only once, and 25% to 35% lies in the top ten. This receptor was identified in a woman in her fifties or sixties in good health. The chain employs TRBV4-2 and TRBJ2-7, with TRBD2 matching over 8 bases. Source material: blood. Here the CDR3 reads CASSQNPGLEVQYF. In DNA form, the CDR3 reads TGTGCCAGCAGCCAAAACCCGGGACTAGAAGTGCAGTACTTC.